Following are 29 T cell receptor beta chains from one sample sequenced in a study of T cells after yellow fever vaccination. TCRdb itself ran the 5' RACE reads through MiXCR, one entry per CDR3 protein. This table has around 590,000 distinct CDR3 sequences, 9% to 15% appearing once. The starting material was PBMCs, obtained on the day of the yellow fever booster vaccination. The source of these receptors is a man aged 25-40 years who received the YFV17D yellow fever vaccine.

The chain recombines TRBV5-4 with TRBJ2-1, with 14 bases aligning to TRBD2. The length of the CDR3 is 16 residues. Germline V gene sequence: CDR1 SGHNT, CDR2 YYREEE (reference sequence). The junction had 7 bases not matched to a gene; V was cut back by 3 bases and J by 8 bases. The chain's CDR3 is CASSSARLAGGHEQFF. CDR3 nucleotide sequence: TGTGCCAGCAGCTCAGCCCGACTAGCGGGAGGGCATGAGCAGTTCTTC.

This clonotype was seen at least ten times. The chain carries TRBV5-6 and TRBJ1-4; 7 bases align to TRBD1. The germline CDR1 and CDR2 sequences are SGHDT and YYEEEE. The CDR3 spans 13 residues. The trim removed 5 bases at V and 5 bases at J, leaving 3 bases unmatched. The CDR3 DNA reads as TGTGCCAGCAGGGGACAGTTAAATGAAAAACTGTTTTTT. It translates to CASRGQLNEKLFF.

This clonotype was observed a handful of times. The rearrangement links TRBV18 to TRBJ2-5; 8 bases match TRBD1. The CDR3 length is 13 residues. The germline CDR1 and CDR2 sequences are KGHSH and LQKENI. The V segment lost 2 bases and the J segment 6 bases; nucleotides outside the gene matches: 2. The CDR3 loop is CASSPSGGQTQYF. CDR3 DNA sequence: TGTGCCAGCTCACCATCAGGGGGCCAGACCCAGTACTTC. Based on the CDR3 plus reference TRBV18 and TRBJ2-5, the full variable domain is NAGVMQNPRHLVRRRGQEARLRCSPMKGHSHVYWYRQLPEEGLKFMVYLQKENIIDESGMPKERFSAEFPKEGPSILRIQQVVRGDSAAYFCASSPSGGQTQYFGPGTRLLVL.

The chain's CDR3 is CASSYSAGGPIEQFF. Here the CDR3 DNA reads TGTGCCAGCAGTTACTCCGCGGGAGGGCCTATTGAGCAGTTCTTC. The V and J genes are TRBV6-5 and TRBJ2-1; 9 positions match TRBD2. Looked up from germline, CDR1 is MNHEY and CDR2 is SVGAGI. Losses at the gene ends were 0 bases for V and 9 bases for J; bases not matched to a gene: 6. The CDR3 extends over 15 amino acids.

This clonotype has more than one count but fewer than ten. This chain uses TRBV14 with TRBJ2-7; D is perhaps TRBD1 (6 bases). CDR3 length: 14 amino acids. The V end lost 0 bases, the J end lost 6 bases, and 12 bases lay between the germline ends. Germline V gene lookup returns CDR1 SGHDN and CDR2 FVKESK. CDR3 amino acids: CASSQDRRGGEQYF. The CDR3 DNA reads TGTGCCAGCAGCCAAGATCGAAGAGGGGGCGAGCAGTACTTC. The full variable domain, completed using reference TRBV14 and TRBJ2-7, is EAGVTQFPSHSVIEKGQTVTLRCDPISGHDNLYWYRRVMGKEIKFLLHFVKESKQDESGMPNNRFLAERTGGTYSTLKVQPAELEDSGVYFCASSQDRRGGEQYFGPGTRLTVT.

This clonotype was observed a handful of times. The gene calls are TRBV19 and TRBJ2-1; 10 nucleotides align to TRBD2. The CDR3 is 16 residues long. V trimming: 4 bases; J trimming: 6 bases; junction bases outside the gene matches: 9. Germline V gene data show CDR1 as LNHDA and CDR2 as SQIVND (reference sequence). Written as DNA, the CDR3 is TGTGCCAGTAGTACTGCGGGACTAGCGAGACGCAATGAGCAGTTCTTC. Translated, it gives CASSTAGLARRNEQFF.

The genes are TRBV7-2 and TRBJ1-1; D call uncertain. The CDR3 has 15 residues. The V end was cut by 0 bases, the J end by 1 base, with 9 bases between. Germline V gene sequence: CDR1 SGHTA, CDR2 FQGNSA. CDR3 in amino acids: CASSLALGSNTEAFF. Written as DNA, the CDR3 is TGTGCCAGCAGCTTAGCCCTAGGTTCGAACACTGAAGCTTTCTTT.

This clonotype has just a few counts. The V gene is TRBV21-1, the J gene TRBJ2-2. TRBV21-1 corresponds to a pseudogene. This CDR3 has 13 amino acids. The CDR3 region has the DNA TGTGCCAGCAGCAAAACCGTCCCCGGGGAGCTGTTTTTT. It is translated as CASSKTVPGELFF.

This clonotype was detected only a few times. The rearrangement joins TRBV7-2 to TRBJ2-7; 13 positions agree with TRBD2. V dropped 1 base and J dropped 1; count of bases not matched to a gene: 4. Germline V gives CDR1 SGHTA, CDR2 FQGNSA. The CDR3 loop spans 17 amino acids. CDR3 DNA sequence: TGTGCCAGCAGCTTAGGACTAGCGGGAGGATCGTCCTACGAGCAGTACTTC. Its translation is CASSLGLAGGSSYEQYF.

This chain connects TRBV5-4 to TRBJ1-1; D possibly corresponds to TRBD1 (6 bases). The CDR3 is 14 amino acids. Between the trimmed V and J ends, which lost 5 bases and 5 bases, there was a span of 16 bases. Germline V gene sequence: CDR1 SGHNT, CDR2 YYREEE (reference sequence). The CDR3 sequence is CASSLNSGETEAFF. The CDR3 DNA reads TGTGCCAGCAGTTTAAATTCAGGGGAGACTGAAGCTTTCTTT.

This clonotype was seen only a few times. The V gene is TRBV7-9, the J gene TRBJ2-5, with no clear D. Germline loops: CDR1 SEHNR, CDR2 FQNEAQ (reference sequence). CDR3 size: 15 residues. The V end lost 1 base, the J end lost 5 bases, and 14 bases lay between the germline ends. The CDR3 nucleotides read TGTGCCAGCAGCTTAGGAACACGTTCAGACGAGACCCAGTACTTC. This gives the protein CASSLGTRSDETQYF.

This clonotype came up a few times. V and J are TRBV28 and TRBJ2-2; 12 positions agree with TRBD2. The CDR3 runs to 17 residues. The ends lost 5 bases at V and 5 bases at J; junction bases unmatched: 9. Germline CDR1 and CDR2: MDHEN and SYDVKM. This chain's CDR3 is CASSPPTSGRGTGELFF. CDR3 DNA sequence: TGTGCCAGCAGTCCACCGACTAGCGGGAGAGGGACCGGGGAGCTGTTTTTT.

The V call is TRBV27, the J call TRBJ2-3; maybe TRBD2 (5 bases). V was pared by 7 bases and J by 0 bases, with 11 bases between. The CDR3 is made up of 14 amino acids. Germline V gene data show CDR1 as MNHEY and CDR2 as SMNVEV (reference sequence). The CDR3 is CASKRRTSTDTQYF. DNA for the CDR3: TGTGCCAGCAAGAGAAGGACTAGCACAGATACGCAGTATTTT.

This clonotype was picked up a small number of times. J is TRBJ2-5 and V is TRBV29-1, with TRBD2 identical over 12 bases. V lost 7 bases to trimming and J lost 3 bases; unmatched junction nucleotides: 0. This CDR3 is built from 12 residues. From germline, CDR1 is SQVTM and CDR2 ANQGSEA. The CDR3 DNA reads TGCAGCGGACTAGCGGGAGAAGAGACCCAGTACTTC. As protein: CSGLAGEETQYF. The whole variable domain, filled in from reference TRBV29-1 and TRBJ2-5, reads SAVISQKPSRDICQRGTSLTIQCQVDSQVTMMFWYRQQPGQSLTLIATANQGSEATYESGFVIDKFPISRPNLTFSTLTVSNMSPEDSSIYLCSGLAGEETQYFGPGTRLLVL.

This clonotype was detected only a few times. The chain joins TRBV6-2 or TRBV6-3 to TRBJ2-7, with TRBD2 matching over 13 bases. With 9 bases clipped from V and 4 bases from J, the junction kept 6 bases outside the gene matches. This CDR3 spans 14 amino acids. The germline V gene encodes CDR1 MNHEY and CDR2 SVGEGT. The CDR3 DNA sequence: TGTGCCAGTAGGACTAGCGGGAGATTGTACGAGCAGTACTTC. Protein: CASRTSGRLYEQYF.

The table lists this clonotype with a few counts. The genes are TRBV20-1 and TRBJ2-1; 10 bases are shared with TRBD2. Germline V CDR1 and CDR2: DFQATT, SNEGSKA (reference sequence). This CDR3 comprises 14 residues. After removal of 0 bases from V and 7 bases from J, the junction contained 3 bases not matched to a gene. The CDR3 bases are TGCAGTGCTAGAGAGTCTAGCGGGAGTAATGAGCAGTTCTTC. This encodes CSARESSGSNEQFF.

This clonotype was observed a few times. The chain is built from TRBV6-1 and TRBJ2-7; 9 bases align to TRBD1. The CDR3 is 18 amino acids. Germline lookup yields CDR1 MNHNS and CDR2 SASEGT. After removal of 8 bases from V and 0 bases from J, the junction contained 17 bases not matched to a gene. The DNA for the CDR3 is TGTGCCAGCCGGGCGAGGAGACAGGGGGATAAAAGCTCCTACGAGCAGTACTTC. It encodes CASRARRQGDKSSYEQYF.

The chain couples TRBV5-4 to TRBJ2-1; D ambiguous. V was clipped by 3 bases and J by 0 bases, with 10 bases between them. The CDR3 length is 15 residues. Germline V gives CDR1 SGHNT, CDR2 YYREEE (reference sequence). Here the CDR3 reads CASSYRASSYNEQFF. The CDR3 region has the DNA TGTGCCAGCAGCTATCGGGCAAGCTCCTACAATGAGCAGTTCTTC.

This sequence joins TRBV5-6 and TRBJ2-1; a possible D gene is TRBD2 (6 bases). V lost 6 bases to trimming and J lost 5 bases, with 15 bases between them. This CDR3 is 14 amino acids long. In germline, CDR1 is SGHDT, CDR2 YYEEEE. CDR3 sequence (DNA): TGTGCCAGCAACCCATTGGAGGGCCACAATGAGCAGTTCTTC. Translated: CASNPLEGHNEQFF.

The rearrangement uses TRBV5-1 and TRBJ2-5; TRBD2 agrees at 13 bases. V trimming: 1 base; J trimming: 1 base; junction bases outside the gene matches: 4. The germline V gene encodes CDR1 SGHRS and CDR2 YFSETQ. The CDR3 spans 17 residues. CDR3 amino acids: CASSLPGLAGTQETQYF. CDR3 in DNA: TGCGCCAGCAGCTTGCCGGGACTAGCGGGGACCCAAGAGACCCAGTACTTC.

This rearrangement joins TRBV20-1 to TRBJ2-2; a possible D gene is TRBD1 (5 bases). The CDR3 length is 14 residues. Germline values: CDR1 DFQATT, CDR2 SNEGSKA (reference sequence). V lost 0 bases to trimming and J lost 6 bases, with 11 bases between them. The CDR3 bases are TGCAGTGCTAGAGACAGGGTATCATCCGGGGAGCTGTTTTTT. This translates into CSARDRVSSGELFF.

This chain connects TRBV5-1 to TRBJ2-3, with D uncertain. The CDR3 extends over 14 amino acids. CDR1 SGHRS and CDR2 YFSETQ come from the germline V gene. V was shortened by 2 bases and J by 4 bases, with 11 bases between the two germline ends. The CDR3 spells CASSFGDKSDTQYF. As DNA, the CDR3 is TGCGCCAGCAGCTTCGGAGACAAGTCAGATACGCAGTATTTT.

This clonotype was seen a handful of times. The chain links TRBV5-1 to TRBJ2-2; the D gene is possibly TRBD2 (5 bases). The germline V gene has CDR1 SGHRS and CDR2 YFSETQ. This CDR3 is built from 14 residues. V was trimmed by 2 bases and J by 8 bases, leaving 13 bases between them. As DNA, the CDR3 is TGCGCCAGCAGCTTACAACCGGAGGCGGGGGAGCTGTTTTTT. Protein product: CASSLQPEAGELFF.

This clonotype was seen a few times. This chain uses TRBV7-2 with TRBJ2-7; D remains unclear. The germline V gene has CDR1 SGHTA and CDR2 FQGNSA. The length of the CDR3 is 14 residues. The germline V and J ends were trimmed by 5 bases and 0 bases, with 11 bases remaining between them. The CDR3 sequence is CASSGHVGSYEQYF. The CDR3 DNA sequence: TGTGCCAGCAGCGGCCACGTGGGCTCCTACGAGCAGTACTTC. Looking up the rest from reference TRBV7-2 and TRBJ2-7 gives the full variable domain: GAGVSQSPSNKVTEKGKDVELRCDPISGHTALYWYRQSLGQGLEFLIYFQGNSAPDKSGLPSDRFSAERTGGSVSTLTIQRTQQEDSAVYLCASSGHVGSYEQYFGPGTRLTVT.

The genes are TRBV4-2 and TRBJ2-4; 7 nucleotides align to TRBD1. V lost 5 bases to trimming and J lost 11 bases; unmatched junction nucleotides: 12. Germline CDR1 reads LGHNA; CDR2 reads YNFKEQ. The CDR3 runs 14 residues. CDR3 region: CASSSAGGRGLQYF. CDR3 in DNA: TGTGCCAGCAGCTCTGCAGGGGGAAGGGGCCTTCAGTACTTC.

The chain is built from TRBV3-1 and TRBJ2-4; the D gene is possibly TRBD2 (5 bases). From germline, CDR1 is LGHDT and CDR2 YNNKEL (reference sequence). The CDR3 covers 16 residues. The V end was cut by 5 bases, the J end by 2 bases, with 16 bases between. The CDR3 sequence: CASSDGLIVTKNIQYF. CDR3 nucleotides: TGTGCCAGCAGCGACGGACTGATAGTAACCAAAAACATTCAGTACTTC.

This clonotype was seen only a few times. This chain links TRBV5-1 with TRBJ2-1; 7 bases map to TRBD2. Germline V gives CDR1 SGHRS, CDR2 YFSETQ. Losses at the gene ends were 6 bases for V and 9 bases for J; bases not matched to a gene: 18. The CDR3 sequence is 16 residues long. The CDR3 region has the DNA TGCGCCAGCACGCAAAAGAGCGGGACTTCGCGGGGTGAGCAGTTCTTC. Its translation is CASTQKSGTSRGEQFF.

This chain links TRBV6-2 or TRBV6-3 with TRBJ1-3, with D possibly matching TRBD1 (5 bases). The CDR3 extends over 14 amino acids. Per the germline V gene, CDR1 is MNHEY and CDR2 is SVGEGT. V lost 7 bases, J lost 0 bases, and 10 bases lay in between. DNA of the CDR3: TGTGCCAGCACCACAGGTGACTCTGGAAACACCATATATTTT. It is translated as CASTTGDSGNTIYF.

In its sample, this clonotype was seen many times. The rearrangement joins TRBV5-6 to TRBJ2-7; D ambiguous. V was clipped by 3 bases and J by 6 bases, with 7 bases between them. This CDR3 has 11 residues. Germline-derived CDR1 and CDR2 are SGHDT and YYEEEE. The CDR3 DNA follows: TGTGCCAGCAGCTCCCGGACCGAGCAGTACTTC. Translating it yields CASSSRTEQYF.